The 9 T cell receptor beta chains presented below share a single source sample, sequenced in a study of PD-L1 blockade in urothelial cancer. Data came from immunoSEQ multiplex PCR; TCRdb stores just in-frame clones and leaves some out. The sample holds roughly 87,000 clones, about 85% seen once. The sequencing used PBMCs, collected around atezolizumab (anti-PD-L1) treatment. The source of these receptors is a woman aged 70-85 years with urothelial cancer.

The J gene is TRBJ1-4, the V gene TRBV18; D unclear. Deletions cut 2 bases from V and 10 bases from J, with 14 bases between. Germline V CDR1 and CDR2: KGHSH, LQKENI. CDR3 length: 14 residues. CDR3 protein: CASSPGSEGGKLFF. Here the CDR3 DNA reads TGTGCCAGCTCACCAGGATCTGAGGGTGGAAAACTGTTTTTT.

The rearrangement joins TRBV27 to TRBJ2-2, with D unclear. Germline-derived CDR1 and CDR2 are MNHEY and SMNVEV (reference sequence). The V gene lost 3 bases and the J gene lost 7 bases, with 12 bases spanning the gap. CDR3 length equals 14 residues. CDR3 sequence (DNA): TGTGCCAGCAGTTTGCGGTCGCCGGGCGGGGAGCTGTTTTTT. Translating it yields CASSLRSPGGELFF.

Here the CDR3 DNA reads TGTGCCAGCAGCAGACAGGGAAGGTACCAAGAGACCCAGTACTTC. Translated: CASSRQGRYQETQYF. The chain carries TRBV5-8 and TRBJ2-5, with TRBD1 matching 7 bases. V was pared by 4 bases and J by 0 bases, with 6 bases of the junction left unmatched. The CDR3 is 15 residues long. In germline, CDR1 is SGHTS, CDR2 YDEGEE.

The chain recombines TRBV9 with TRBJ2-7; D might be TRBD1 (5 bases). The CDR3 length is 18 residues. Trimming cost V 0 bases and J 3 bases, with 22 bases left between them. Germline CDR1 and CDR2: SGDLS and YYNGEE. CDR3 in amino acids: CASSVGGSTAPLGYEQYF. The CDR3 coding sequence is TGTGCCAGCAGCGTAGGGGGCTCGACGGCACCCCTAGGCTACGAGCAGTACTTC.

The CDR3 reads CASRSSSGGYYEQYF. The DNA of the CDR3 is TGTGCCAGCAGGTCCTCTAGCGGGGGGTACTACGAGCAGTACTTC. The rearrangement joins TRBV6-5 to TRBJ2-7, with 11 bases matching TRBD2. This CDR3 contains 15 residues. The V gene end was trimmed by 6 bases and the J gene end by 3 bases; junction bases not matched to a gene: 7. Looked up from germline, CDR1 is MNHEY and CDR2 is SVGAGI.

V gene TRBV7-2 combines with J gene TRBJ2-1, with 8 positions matching TRBD1. This CDR3 region has 18 residues. Looked up from germline, CDR1 is SGHTA and CDR2 is FQGNSA. The V segment lost 4 bases and the J segment 7 bases; nucleotides outside the gene matches: 18. The chain's CDR3 is CASSSWRRGQVSQNEQFF. Written as DNA, the CDR3 is TGTGCCAGCAGCTCCTGGCGGCGGGGACAGGTGAGTCAGAATGAGCAGTTCTTC. Drawing the rest from reference TRBV7-2 and TRBJ2-1, the complete variable domain is GAGVSQSPSNKVTEKGKDVELRCDPISGHTALYWYRQSLGQGLEFLIYFQGNSAPDKSGLPSDRFSAERTGGSVSTLTIQRTQQEDSAVYLCASSSWRRGQVSQNEQFFGPGTRLTVL.

This rearrangement joins TRBV10-2 to TRBJ1-5, with D unclear. Trimming cost V 2 bases and J 4 bases, with 12 bases left between them. The V gene's germline CDR1 is WSHSY and CDR2 SAAADI. The length of the CDR3 is 15 residues. CDR3 sequence reads: CASSEATGMNQPQHF. The CDR3 DNA reads TGCGCCAGCAGTGAGGCGACCGGGATGAATCAGCCCCAGCATTTT.

The chain employs TRBV7-2 and TRBJ2-1; TRBD2 matches at 10 bases. Germline CDR1 SGHTA, CDR2 FQGNSA. This CDR3 comprises 14 residues. J was trimmed by 8 bases and V by 3 bases; bases with no gene match: 4. CDR3 bases: TGTGCCAGCAGCTTCAGCGGGGGGGCTGATGAGCAGTTCTTC. It yields the protein CASSFSGGADEQFF.

The chain couples TRBV10-3 to TRBJ1-2; 8 bases are shared with TRBD1. The V and J ends lost 10 bases and 2 bases, in that order; junction bases with no gene match: 15. The CDR3 runs 16 residues. The germline V gene encodes CDR1 ENHRY and CDR2 SYGVKD. The CDR3 sequence: CATTGQGFDRNYGYTF. CDR3 sequence (DNA): TGTGCCACGACCGGACAGGGATTCGATCGCAACTATGGCTACACCTTC.